This passage covers 30 T cell receptor beta chains from one sample sequenced in a study of cytomegalovirus exposure and HLA in healthy donors. PCR involved 60 Vbeta and 13 Jbeta primers. Profiled with immunoSEQ multiplex PCR; TCRdb holds only in-frame clones, not every one. The table records approximately 110,000 clones, roughly three quarters of them present only once. Sample: PBMCs. The origin of the receptors is a male donor in good health and CMV-seronegative.

This chain joins TRBV19 and TRBJ1-2, with D uncertain. The V end lost 0 bases, the J end lost 4 bases, and 12 bases lay between the germline ends. The germline CDR1 and CDR2 sequences are LNHDA and SQIVND (reference sequence). CDR3 size: 15 residues. CDR3 bases: TGTGCCAGTAGTATAGAAGGCGGAGAACCCTATGGCTACACCTTC. It translates to CASSIEGGEPYGYTF.

The CDR3 sequence is CASSQLRTPQGAFF. The CDR3 DNA is TGTGCCAGCAGCCAATTGAGGACCCCTCAGGGCGCTTTCTTT. The V and J genes are TRBV14 and TRBJ1-1; possibly TRBD1 for D (5 bases). This CDR3 comprises 14 residues. In germline, CDR1 is SGHDN, CDR2 FVKESK. V lost 2 bases to trimming and J lost 11 bases, with 18 bases between them.

V usage is TRBV19 and J usage is TRBJ2-7; the match to TRBD1 covers 9 bases. The CDR3 has 15 residues. After removal of 6 bases from V and 1 base from J, the junction contained 7 bases not matched to a gene. CDR1 and CDR2 from the germline V gene are LNHDA and SQIVND (reference sequence). As DNA, the CDR3 is TGTGCCAGTAGCTTCGGACAGGGGAATTCCTACGAGCAGTACTTC. It specifies CASSFGQGNSYEQYF.

The chain couples TRBV11-2 to TRBJ2-7; TRBD2 might be the D (6 bases). The CDR3 has 15 residues. Trimming took off 4 bases at V and 3 bases at J, with 16 bases between the two ends. Germline CDR1 and CDR2: SGHAT and FQNNGV. CDR3 loop: CASSSRQGLRYEQYF. As DNA, the CDR3 is TGTGCCAGCAGCTCCCGGCAGGGACTCCGCTACGAGCAGTACTTC.

The chain uses TRBV9 and TRBJ2-1, with 7 bases matching TRBD1. Germline V gene lookup returns CDR1 SGDLS and CDR2 YYNGEE. The CDR3 has 15 amino acids. V dropped 4 bases and J dropped 4; count of bases not matched to a gene: 8. The CDR3 DNA reads TGTGCCAGCAGCCCCGCCCGGGACAGTTACAATGAGCAGTTCTTC. Encoded protein: CASSPARDSYNEQFF.

The chain has TRBV4-1 and TRBJ2-1; D might be TRBD1 (5 bases). The CDR3 totals 17 residues. Trimming shortened V by 0 bases and J by 4 bases, and 16 bases separated the two germline ends. Germline V gene lookup returns CDR1 MGHRA and CDR2 YSYEKL. DNA of the CDR3: TGCGCCAGCAGCCAAGAAGGAAGGGGCAGGGTTTACAATGAGCAGTTCTTC. This translates into CASSQEGRGRVYNEQFF.

V and J are TRBV27 and TRBJ1-3; D gene uncertain. The germline V gene encodes CDR1 MNHEY and CDR2 SMNVEV (reference sequence). The CDR3 totals 15 residues. Trimming left V 6 bases short and J 0 bases short, with 12 bases between. The CDR3 DNA sequence: TGTGCCAGCAGGACGTCCTGGAGCTCTGGAAACACCATATATTTT. Its protein is CASRTSWSSGNTIYF.

The gene calls are TRBV5-1 and TRBJ2-2; 7 bases line up with TRBD2. The CDR3 contains 15 residues. Per germline, CDR1 SGHRS and CDR2 YFSETQ. The ends lost 0 bases at V and 2 bases at J; junction bases unmatched: 1. The CDR3 region is CASSLGGSNTGELFF. CDR3 nucleotide sequence: TGCGCCAGCAGCTTGGGCGGGAGCAACACCGGGGAGCTGTTTTTT.

The chain joins TRBV19 to TRBJ2-1, with 8 bases identical to TRBD2. Germline V lookup: CDR1 LNHDA, CDR2 SQIVND (reference sequence). After removal of 1 base from V and 0 bases from J, the junction contained 5 bases not matched to a gene. The CDR3 totals 17 residues. In DNA, the CDR3 is TGTGCCAGTAGTATAGTCTCCGGGAGGGACTCCTACAATGAGCAGTTCTTC. Protein sequence: CASSIVSGRDSYNEQFF.

In this sample, this clone turned up once. The rearrangement uses TRBV4-2 and TRBJ2-1; 9 bases are shared with TRBD2. The V and J ends lost 0 bases and 7 bases, in that order; junction bases with no gene match: 7. Germline CDR1 is LGHNA and CDR2 is YNFKEQ. The CDR3 has 16 residues. CDR3 protein: CASSQELRLAVNEQFF. The DNA of the CDR3 is TGTGCCAGCAGCCAAGAGCTGAGACTAGCGGTGAATGAGCAGTTCTTC.

The chain has TRBV4-1 and TRBJ2-1; TRBD2 is a possible D gene (6 bases). The CDR3 is 16 amino acids. V lost 0 bases and J 2 bases, leaving 11 bases between the germline ends. From germline, CDR1 is MGHRA and CDR2 YSYEKL. The CDR3 nucleotides read TGCGCCAGCAGCCAAGATATATTAGCGGCCTACAATGAGCAGTTCTTC. Encoded protein: CASSQDILAAYNEQFF.

This chain links TRBV2 with TRBJ2-7; 11 bases match TRBD2. With V trimmed by 8 bases and J by 2 bases, 2 bases remained unmatched. This CDR3 comprises 13 residues. Germline V gene data show CDR1 as SNHLY and CDR2 as FYNNEI. CDR3 in DNA: TGTGCCAGCCTAGCGGGAGGCGCCTACGAGCAGTACTTC. Its translation: CASLAGGAYEQYF.

The chain has TRBV19 and TRBJ2-7, with unresolved D. Trimming shortened V by 3 bases and J by 2 bases, and 11 bases separated the two germline ends. CDR3 length equals 14 residues. Germline lookup yields CDR1 LNHDA and CDR2 SQIVND (reference sequence). The DNA of the CDR3 is TGTGCCAGTAGTATGGAGTTCCCCGCCTACGAGCAGTACTTC. Translating it yields CASSMEFPAYEQYF.

The CDR3 sequence: CAWSKGVLRYNQPQHF. CDR3 DNA: TGTGCCTGGAGTAAGGGAGTTCTGCGATACAATCAGCCCCAGCATTTT. The chain employs TRBV30 and TRBJ1-5; D is uncertain. V was trimmed by 2 bases and J by 3 bases, leaving 17 bases between them. Germline V CDR1 and CDR2: GTSNPN, SVGIG (reference sequence). The CDR3 is 16 residues long.

The V gene is TRBV9, the J gene TRBJ1-1; the D gene is possibly TRBD1 (5 bases). Trimming took 0 bases from V and 4 from J, leaving 13 bases between them. The germline CDR1 and CDR2 sequences are SGDLS and YYNGEE. The CDR3 runs to 15 residues. CDR3 DNA sequence: TGTGCCAGCAGCGTAGGTAGCGGGGACGGCACTGAAGCTTTCTTT. Translated: CASSVGSGDGTEAFF.

The chain has TRBV5-8 and TRBJ2-6, with D maybe TRBD2 (6 bases). Trimming took 4 bases from V and 1 from J, leaving 6 bases between them. From germline, CDR1 is SGHTS and CDR2 YDEGEE. This CDR3 is built from 14 residues. CDR3 protein: CASSRESGANVLTF. The CDR3 DNA reads TGTGCCAGCAGCCGGGAGTCTGGGGCCAACGTCCTGACTTTC. Drawing the rest from reference TRBV5-8 and TRBJ2-6, the complete variable domain is EAGVTQSPTHLIKTRGQQATLRCSPISGHTSVYWYQQALGLGLQFLLWYDEGEERNRGNFPPRFSGRQFPNYSSELNVNALELEDSALYLCASSRESGANVLTFGAGSRLTVL.

The V call is TRBV5-1, the J call TRBJ1-5; a weak D match, TRBD1 (5 bases). The CDR3 has 15 amino acids. CDR1 SGHRS and CDR2 YFSETQ come from the germline V gene. V was shortened by 4 bases and J by 2 bases, with 13 bases between the two germline ends. CDR3 nucleotides: TGCGCCAGCAGCCCTGGACATTCGGGCAATCAGCCCCAGCATTTT. It specifies CASSPGHSGNQPQHF.

The chain carries TRBV5-1 and TRBJ2-6; the D gene is possibly TRBD1 (6 bases). Trimming pared 4 bases from V and 1 base from J, leaving 12 bases between. This CDR3 has 16 amino acids. From germline, CDR1 is SGHRS and CDR2 YFSETQ. CDR3 sequence reads: CASSVTGRSGANVLTF. The CDR3 nucleotides read TGCGCCAGCAGCGTGACAGGTCGGTCTGGGGCCAACGTCCTGACTTTC.

In its sample, this clone was seen a few times. This chain joins TRBV14 and TRBJ1-4, with D hard to call. With 5 bases removed from V and 0 bases from J, the gap between germline ends came to 10 bases. The CDR3 has 15 amino acids. The V gene's germline CDR1 is SGHDN and CDR2 FVKESK. The CDR3 region is CASSIRRATNEKLFF. The CDR3 bases are TGTGCCAGCAGCATCCGGCGGGCAACTAATGAAAAACTGTTTTTT.

The rearrangement uses TRBV6-6 and TRBJ2-4; D is perhaps TRBD2 (5 bases). The germline V gene encodes CDR1 MNHNY and CDR2 SVGAGI (reference sequence). The CDR3 totals 15 residues. Trimming removed 5 bases from V and 0 bases from J, with 11 bases in between. In nucleotides, the CDR3 is TGTGCCAGCAGTCCCCAGAGCGGAGCCAAAAACATTCAGTACTTC. This sequence encodes CASSPQSGAKNIQYF.

This clone was counted only a few times. CDR3 sequence: CASRERDRTFTEAFF. For the CDR3, the DNA is TGTGCCAGCAGAGAGAGGGACAGAACTTTCACTGAAGCTTTCTTT. The gene calls are TRBV6-6 and TRBJ1-1, with TRBD1 matching over 7 bases. V dropped 6 bases and J dropped 4; count of bases not matched to a gene: 11. This CDR3 is built from 15 residues. Germline loops: CDR1 MNHNY, CDR2 SVGAGI (reference sequence).

The V call is TRBV28, the J call TRBJ2-7, with D perhaps TRBD1 (5 bases). This CDR3 contains 15 residues. Per the germline V gene, CDR1 is MDHEN and CDR2 is SYDVKM. V was cut by 5 bases and J by 4 bases, with 18 bases left in between. The CDR3 sequence is CASSPIRVRFYEQYF. DNA for the CDR3: TGTGCCAGCAGTCCGATCAGGGTCCGCTTTTACGAGCAGTACTTC. The entire variable domain, with the rest obtained from reference TRBV28 and TRBJ2-7, is as follows: DVKVTQSSRYLVKRTGEKVFLECVQDMDHENMFWYRQDPGLGLRLIYFSYDVKMKEKGDIPEGYSVSREKKERFSLILESASTNQTSMYLCASSPIRVRFYEQYFGPGTRLTVT.

The chain couples TRBV19 to TRBJ1-1, with D unresolved. V gave up 7 bases and J gave up 0 bases, with 15 bases separating them. In germline, CDR1 is LNHDA, CDR2 SQIVND (reference sequence). The CDR3 covers 15 residues. CDR3: CASTTIESLNTEAFF. CDR3 in DNA: TGTGCCAGTACCACCATAGAGTCACTGAACACTGAAGCTTTCTTT.

The chain joins TRBV6-1 to TRBJ2-7, with D possibly matching TRBD2 (6 bases). The CDR3 length is 15 residues. Germline CDR1 reads MNHNS; CDR2 reads SASEGT. V was shortened by 10 bases and J by 4 bases, with 23 bases between the two germline ends. The CDR3 DNA sequence: TGTGCCACCTTTAACACCTTAACTAGCTCGTACGAGCAGTACTTC. Translated, it gives CATFNTLTSSYEQYF.

The chain joins TRBV15 to TRBJ2-1; 11 bases match TRBD2. The germline CDR1 and CDR2 sequences are LNHNV and YYDKDF (reference sequence). The CDR3 is 16 amino acids. The V segment lost 0 bases and the J segment 6 bases; nucleotides outside the gene matches: 4. The CDR3 DNA follows: TGTGCCACCAGCAGAGATGTTAGCGGGAGGGGCAATGAGCAGTTCTTC. This translates into CATSRDVSGRGNEQFF.

The rearrangement links TRBV30 to TRBJ1-3, with D unresolved. CDR1 GTSNPN and CDR2 SVGIG come from the germline V gene (reference sequence). This CDR3 comprises 12 residues. V was cut by 4 bases and J by 0 bases, with 4 bases left in between. In nucleotides, the CDR3 is TGTGCCTGGAAGAGCTCTGGAAACACCATATATTTT. This codes for CAWKSSGNTIYF.

This chain links TRBV6-5 with TRBJ1-1, with no clear D. CDR1 and CDR2 (germline): MNHEY, SVGAGI. V was clipped by 6 bases and J by 11 bases, with 19 bases between them. The CDR3 is 13 residues long. CDR3 loop: CASSPEKWSGAFF. As DNA, the CDR3 is TGTGCCAGCAGCCCCGAAAAATGGTCCGGGGCTTTCTTT.

CDR3 bases: TGCGCCAGCAGTGATTCCGACAGGGCTGCCAATCAGCCCCAGCATTTT. This codes for CASSDSDRAANQPQHF. The chain links TRBV10-1 to TRBJ1-5, with 7 positions matching TRBD1. With V trimmed by 3 bases and J by 3 bases, 8 bases remained unmatched. Germline CDR1 and CDR2: WNHNN and SYGVQD (reference sequence). There are 16 residues in the CDR3.

The chain's CDR3 is CASSVYVPTHYEQYF. In DNA form, the CDR3 reads TGTGCCAGCAGCGTATACGTCCCTACCCACTACGAGCAGTACTTC. The genes are TRBV9 and TRBJ2-7, with unresolved D. V lost 1 base and J 3 bases, leaving 14 bases between the germline ends. Germline CDR1 SGDLS, CDR2 YYNGEE. This CDR3 has 15 residues.

The chain has TRBV11-3 and TRBJ1-4, with 7 bases fitting TRBD1. Trimming removed 4 bases from V and 2 bases from J; junction bases left unmatched: 7. The CDR3 runs to 16 residues. CDR1 and CDR2 from the germline V gene are SGHNT and YENEEA. The CDR3 protein is CASSSQGYWTNEKLFF. The CDR3 nucleotides read TGTGCCAGCAGCTCACAGGGGTATTGGACTAATGAAAAACTGTTTTTT. The full variable domain, rest sourced from reference TRBV11-3 and TRBJ1-4, is EAGVVQSPRYKIIEKKQPVAFWCNPISGHNTLYWYLQNLGQGPELLIRYENEEAVDDSQLPKDRFSAERLKGVDSTLKIQPAELGDSAVYLCASSSQGYWTNEKLFFGSGTQLSVL.